The next 8 T cell receptor beta chains were all read from a single sample in a study of blood T cell repertoires in COVID-19. Assay used: immunoSEQ multiplex PCR; TCRdb lists only in-frame clones, some missing. This table holds around 26,000 clones, 82% found once. The material sequenced was peripheral blood. The receptors here all came from an older man with active or convalescent COVID-19.

The chain couples TRBV11-2 to TRBJ2-3; D perhaps matches TRBD1 (5 bases). CDR3 length: 17 residues. Germline V CDR1 and CDR2: SGHAT, FQNNGV. The V and J ends lost 2 bases and 3 bases respectively, with 18 bases between them. CDR3 DNA sequence: TGTGCCAGCAGCTTAAACGGAGTTAGGGGTTCGACAGATACGCAGTATTTT. Translation: CASSLNGVRGSTDTQYF.

The chain links TRBV7-9 to TRBJ2-1, with D maybe TRBD1 (5 bases). CDR1 is SEHNR, CDR2 FQNEAQ, per germline (reference sequence). V gave up 8 bases and J gave up 8 bases, with 7 bases separating them. CDR3 size: 10 residues. The CDR3 region has the DNA TGTGCCAGCGGGGCGGATGAGCAGTTCTTC. Translating it yields CASGADEQFF.

The V and J genes are TRBV6-5 and TRBJ2-1; 11 bases are shared with TRBD2. V lost 7 bases and J lost 7; bases outside the gene matches: 9. CDR1 is MNHEY, CDR2 SVGAGI, per germline. CDR3 length equals 15 residues. In DNA, the CDR3 is TGTGCCAGCACTCTAGCGGGAGGACCGGGTAATGAGCAGTTCTTC. This gives the protein CASTLAGGPGNEQFF.

The chain couples TRBV29-1 to TRBJ1-2; TRBD1 might be the D (5 bases). The CDR3 totals 12 residues. V was clipped by 5 bases and J by 8 bases, with 15 bases between them. Germline CDR1 SQVTM, CDR2 ANQGSEA. The CDR3 protein is CSVSGSSGGYTF. For the CDR3, the DNA is TGCAGCGTTTCAGGGTCATCTGGAGGCTACACCTTC.

The J gene is TRBJ1-6, the V gene TRBV4-2, with D perhaps TRBD1 (6 bases). This CDR3 has 15 residues. Trimming removed 1 base from V and 4 bases from J, with 8 bases in between. Germline lookup yields CDR1 LGHNA and CDR2 YNFKEQ. Here the CDR3 DNA reads TGTGCCAGCAGCCAAGTGGGGACATATAATTCACCCCTCCACTTT. This codes for CASSQVGTYNSPLHF.

The J gene is TRBJ2-1, the V gene TRBV5-1; D remains unclear. Trimming removed 0 bases from V and 4 bases from J, with 8 bases in between. The length of the CDR3 is 14 residues. Germline assignment: CDR1 SGHRS and CDR2 YFSETQ. CDR3 sequence (DNA): TGCGCCAGCAGCTTGGACCCTCTATACAATGAGCAGTTCTTC. Translation gives CASSLDPLYNEQFF. The variable domain in full, with the rest retrieved from reference TRBV5-1 and TRBJ2-1, is KAGVTQTPRYLIKTRGQQVTLSCSPISGHRSVSWYQQTPGQGLQFLFEYFSETQRNKGNFPGRFSGRQFSNSRSEMNVSTLELGDSALYLCASSLDPLYNEQFFGPGTRLTVL.

The V and J genes are TRBV28 and TRBJ2-7, with D possibly matching TRBD1 (5 bases). Trimming removed 3 bases from V and 2 bases from J, with 14 bases in between. Germline V CDR1 and CDR2: MDHEN, SYDVKM. The CDR3 is made up of 15 amino acids. CDR3 residues: CASSLNLGAAYEQYF. The CDR3 bases are TGTGCCAGCAGTTTGAATCTTGGGGCAGCCTACGAGCAGTACTTC.

The chain uses TRBV9 and TRBJ2-3; 9 bases fit TRBD2. V was clipped by 4 bases and J by 5 bases; unmatched bases: 11. This CDR3 has 16 amino acids. Looked up from germline, CDR1 is SGDLS and CDR2 is YYNGEE. CDR3 coding DNA: TGTGCCAGCAGCCCAAGGGCGGGAGGGCCTAGAGATACGCAGTATTTT. Protein sequence: CASSPRAGGPRDTQYF.